The rows below give T cell receptor beta chains drawn from one sample of a study of CD8 T cells in Susac syndrome. One entry per CDR3 protein results from TCRdb running MiXCR on the immunoSEQ multiplex PCR reads. The sample contains 200,000 to 300,000 distinct CDR3 sequences, approximately 95% of which appear only once. The specimen was CD4+ T cells from PBMCs. The origin of the receptors is a human donor with Susac syndrome. CDR3s include the opening cysteine and the closing phenylalanine or tryptophan. The D gene is left open where the match is weak. Some rows have no size entry. The others give once, few or many, or a class for an expanded clone.

clone size: .
V gene: TRBV9
J gene: TRBJ2-3
D gene: .
CDR3 DNA: TGTGCCAGCAGCCCTCAAACCCCGGCCTTCACAGATACGCAGTATTTT
CDR3 protein: CASSPQTPAFTDTQYF

clone size: .
V gene: TRBV25-1
J gene: TRBJ1-1
D gene: .
CDR3 DNA: TGTGCCAGCAGTGAATCGGGCGTGATAGGAAACACTGAAGCTTTCTTT
CDR3 protein: CASSESGVIGNTEAFF

clone size: .
V gene: TRBV25-1
J gene: TRBJ2-7
D gene: .
CDR3 DNA: TGTGCGCCCCCAAGTCCGGAAGAGCAGTACTTC
CDR3 protein: CAPPSPEEQYF

clone size: .
V gene: TRBV5-1
J gene: TRBJ2-5
D gene: .
CDR3 DNA: TGCGCCAGCAGCTTGAGGTGGGGGACCAAAGAGACCCAGTACTTC
CDR3 protein: CASSLRWGTKETQYF

clone size: .
V gene: TRBV20-1
J gene: TRBJ2-5
D gene: TRBD1
CDR3 DNA: TGCAGTGCTAGAGAAATGACAGGGGGAGAGACCCAGTACTTC
CDR3 protein: CSAREMTGGETQYF

clone size: once
V gene: TRBV30
J gene: TRBJ2-3
D gene: TRBD2
CDR3 DNA: TGTGCCTGGATTGGAACTAGCGGGAGAGGGACAGATACGCAGTATTTT
CDR3 protein: CAWIGTSGRGTDTQYF

clone size: .
V gene: TRBV29-1
J gene: TRBJ2-1
D gene: .
CDR3 DNA: TGCAGCGTTCCCGACTCCTCTAGCGCTTACAATGAGCAGTTCTTC
CDR3 protein: CSVPDSSSAYNEQFF

clone size: .
V gene: TRBV3-1
J gene: TRBJ2-3
D gene: .
CDR3 DNA: TGTGCCAGCAGCCACAGAGCGGGTAGCACAGATACGCAGTATTTT
CDR3 protein: CASSHRAGSTDTQYF

clone size: .
V gene: TRBV18
J gene: TRBJ2-7
D gene: .
CDR3 DNA: TGTGCCAGCTCACCCCTTTGGGCGGGCTCTGCTCCCGAGCAGTACTTC
CDR3 protein: CASSPLWAGSAPEQYF

clone size: .
V gene: TRBV23-1
J gene: TRBJ2-1
D gene: .
CDR3 DNA: TGCGCCAGCAGTCAACCCCCTGAGTACACGAATGAGCAGTTCTTC
CDR3 protein: CASSQPPEYTNEQFF

clone size: .
V gene: TRBV5-1
J gene: TRBJ2-3
D gene: .
CDR3 DNA: TGCGCCAGCAGCTCCTTCGGTAGGGCAGATACGCAGTATTTT
CDR3 protein: CASSSFGRADTQYF

clone size: .
V gene: TRBV27
J gene: TRBJ2-7
D gene: TRBD2
CDR3 DNA: TGTGCCAGCAAGAGGCAGGGAGGAGCGGGAGGCAACGAGCAGTACTTC
CDR3 protein: CASKRQGGAGGNEQYF

clone size: .
V gene: TRBV7-9
J gene: TRBJ2-7
D gene: TRBD2
CDR3 DNA: TGTGCCAGTCAGACGGGAGGCTACGAGCAGTACTTC
CDR3 protein: CASQTGGYEQYF

clone size: .
V gene: TRBV27
J gene: TRBJ2-5
D gene: .
CDR3 DNA: TGTGCCAGCAAGCACTTGGCGCTACAAGAGACCCAGTACTTC
CDR3 protein: CASKHLALQETQYF

clone size: once
V gene: TRBV29-1
J gene: TRBJ1-1
D gene: .
CDR3 DNA: TGCAGCGTTGAAGGGCCAGGGGAGGGCACTGAAGCTTTCTTT
CDR3 protein: CSVEGPGEGTEAFF

clone size: .
V gene: TRBV5-4
J gene: TRBJ2-2
D gene: .
CDR3 DNA: TGTGCCAGCAGCCGGGAGTCTAAGACCGGGGAGCTGTTTTTT
CDR3 protein: CASSRESKTGELFF

clone size: .
V gene: TRBV6-6
J gene: TRBJ2-7
D gene: TRBD1
CDR3 DNA: TGTGCCAGCAGCGGGACAGGTAACGAGCAGTACTTC
CDR3 protein: CASSGTGNEQYF

clone size: .
V gene: TRBV3-1
J gene: TRBJ1-5
D gene: TRBD1
CDR3 DNA: TGTGCCAGCAGCCAGACAGGGAGGGTATCTCAGCCCCAGCATTTT
CDR3 protein: CASSQTGRVSQPQHF

clone size: .
V gene: TRBV18
J gene: TRBJ1-4
D gene: .
CDR3 DNA: TGTGCCAGCTCACCGGATAGAGGGAACCTTGAAAAACTGTTTTTT
CDR3 protein: CASSPDRGNLEKLFF

clone size: .
V gene: TRBV9
J gene: TRBJ2-3
D gene: TRBD1
CDR3 DNA: TGTGCCAGCAGGGGCAGGGGGGATACGCAGTATTTT
CDR3 protein: CASRGRGDTQYF

clone size: .
V gene: TRBV15
J gene: TRBJ2-4
D gene: .
CDR3 DNA: TGTGCCACCAGCAGGGGAAGACGTGTTCAGTACTTC
CDR3 protein: CATSRGRRVQYF

clone size: .
V gene: TRBV15
J gene: TRBJ2-1
D gene: TRBD2
CDR3 DNA: TGTGCCACCAGCAGAAGACAATCTGGCGGGAGCTACAATGAGCAGTTCTTC
CDR3 protein: CATSRRQSGGSYNEQFF

clone size: once
V gene: TRBV4-1
J gene: TRBJ1-2
D gene: TRBD1
CDR3 DNA: TGCGCCAGCAGCCAAGGGATGACAGGGAAGTTTAGAGATGGCTACACCTTC
CDR3 protein: CASSQGMTGKFRDGYTF

clone size: .
V gene: TRBV10-3
J gene: TRBJ2-5
D gene: TRBD1
CDR3 DNA: TGTGCCATCAGCCGGGGACAGGGGGATGAAGAGACCCAGTACTTC
CDR3 protein: CAISRGQGDEETQYF

clone size: .
V gene: TRBV20-1
J gene: TRBJ2-1
D gene: TRBD2
CDR3 DNA: TGCAGCACCCGCGCGAGCGGGAGAGCTTCTAATGAGCAGTTCTTC
CDR3 protein: CSTRASGRASNEQFF

clone size: .
V gene: TRBV7-6
J gene: TRBJ2-3
D gene: .
CDR3 DNA: TGTGCCAGCAGCCCACGAAAGGAGGATACGCAGTATTTT
CDR3 protein: CASSPRKEDTQYF

clone size: .
V gene: TRBV30
J gene: TRBJ1-1
D gene: .
CDR3 DNA: TGTGCCTGGAGTGTAACGGCGGGACGGGTTGAAGCTTTCTTT
CDR3 protein: CAWSVTAGRVEAFF

clone size: once
V gene: TRBV7-3
J gene: TRBJ2-7
D gene: .
CDR3 DNA: TGTGCCAGCAGCCTGAGTGGTTCTGGCGAGCAGTACTTC
CDR3 protein: CASSLSGSGEQYF

clone size: .
V gene: TRBV24-1
J gene: TRBJ2-5
D gene: .
CDR3 DNA: TGTGCCACCAGTGACTCAAGCGGTCCGGGGTATATGGAGACCCAGTACTTC
CDR3 protein: CATSDSSGPGYMETQYF

clone size: .
V gene: TRBV24-1
J gene: TRBJ2-1
D gene: TRBD2
CDR3 DNA: TGTGCCACTAGACAGGGACTAGCGGGAGACAATGAGCAGTTCTTC
CDR3 protein: CATRQGLAGDNEQFF

clone size: .
V gene: TRBV5-1
J gene: TRBJ1-2
D gene: .
CDR3 DNA: TGCGCCAGCAGCTTGGAAGGGATGGATGGCTACACCTTC
CDR3 protein: CASSLEGMDGYTF

clone size: once
V gene: TRBV7-2
J gene: TRBJ2-5
D gene: .
CDR3 DNA: TGTGCCAGCAGCTTAGGAGTTTCGGAGACCCAGTACTTC
CDR3 protein: CASSLGVSETQYF

clone size: .
V gene: TRBV28
J gene: TRBJ2-7
D gene: .
CDR3 DNA: TGTGCCAGCAGTCCTGTACACGAAGAGCAGTACTTC
CDR3 protein: CASSPVHEEQYF

clone size: .
V gene: TRBV20-1
J gene: TRBJ2-7
D gene: TRBD2
CDR3 DNA: TGCAGTGCTAGATTAGGGGCTAGCGGGAGGACCTACGAGCAGTACTTC
CDR3 protein: CSARLGASGRTYEQYF

clone size: .
V gene: TRBV20-1
J gene: TRBJ2-1
D gene: TRBD2
CDR3 DNA: TGCAGTGCTAGCGCGGGAGAAATGGTGCAGTTCTTC
CDR3 protein: CSASAGEMVQFF

clone size: once
V gene: TRBV11-2
J gene: TRBJ1-2
D gene: TRBD1
CDR3 DNA: TGTGCCAGCAGCACGCAAGGGACAGGAGTATATGGCTACACCTTC
CDR3 protein: CASSTQGTGVYGYTF

clone size: .
V gene: TRBV29-1
J gene: TRBJ2-6
D gene: .
CDR3 DNA: TGCAGCGTTGTGGCTGTCGGGGGCTCTGGGGCCAACGTCCTGACTTTC
CDR3 protein: CSVVAVGGSGANVLTF

clone size: .
V gene: TRBV20-1
J gene: TRBJ1-5
D gene: .
CDR3 DNA: TGCAGTGCTAGAGAGACGGCGAATCAGCCCCAGCATTTT
CDR3 protein: CSARETANQPQHF

clone size: .
V gene: TRBV5-8
J gene: TRBJ2-1
D gene: TRBD2
CDR3 DNA: TGTGCCAGCAGCTTAAGCGGGAGTTGGGTTAATGAGCAGTTCTTC
CDR3 protein: CASSLSGSWVNEQFF

clone size: .
V gene: TRBV3-1
J gene: TRBJ2-1
D gene: .
CDR3 DNA: TGTGCCAGCAGCCAAGATCCGGGATACTCCTACAATGAGCAGTTCTTC
CDR3 protein: CASSQDPGYSYNEQFF

clone size: .
V gene: TRBV24-1
J gene: TRBJ1-2
D gene: TRBD1
CDR3 DNA: TGTGCCACCAGTGGGCCGGGACAGGGGGACTATGGCTACACCTTC
CDR3 protein: CATSGPGQGDYGYTF

clone size: .
V gene: TRBV5-4
J gene: TRBJ2-3
D gene: .
CDR3 DNA: TGTGCCAGCACCTTCGACACGAGCACAGATACGCAGTATTTT
CDR3 protein: CASTFDTSTDTQYF

clone size: .
V gene: TRBV14
J gene: TRBJ1-1
D gene: .
CDR3 DNA: TGTGCCAGCAGCGAACACCGGACACACACTGAAGCTTTCTTT
CDR3 protein: CASSEHRTHTEAFF

clone size: .
V gene: TRBV4-1
J gene: TRBJ2-1
D gene: TRBD2
CDR3 DNA: TGCGCCAGCAGCCAACGTGAGGAGCGGGAGTCGTCCTACAATGAGCAGTTCTTC
CDR3 protein: CASSQREERESSYNEQFF

clone size: .
V gene: TRBV5-1
J gene: TRBJ2-5
D gene: .
CDR3 DNA: TGCGCCAGCAGCGCGACAGAAACACAAGAGACCCAGTACTTC
CDR3 protein: CASSATETQETQYF

clone size: .
V gene: TRBV4-1
J gene: TRBJ2-5
D gene: .
CDR3 DNA: TGCGCCAGCAGCCAAGACTACAGACAAGAGACCCAGTACTTC
CDR3 protein: CASSQDYRQETQYF